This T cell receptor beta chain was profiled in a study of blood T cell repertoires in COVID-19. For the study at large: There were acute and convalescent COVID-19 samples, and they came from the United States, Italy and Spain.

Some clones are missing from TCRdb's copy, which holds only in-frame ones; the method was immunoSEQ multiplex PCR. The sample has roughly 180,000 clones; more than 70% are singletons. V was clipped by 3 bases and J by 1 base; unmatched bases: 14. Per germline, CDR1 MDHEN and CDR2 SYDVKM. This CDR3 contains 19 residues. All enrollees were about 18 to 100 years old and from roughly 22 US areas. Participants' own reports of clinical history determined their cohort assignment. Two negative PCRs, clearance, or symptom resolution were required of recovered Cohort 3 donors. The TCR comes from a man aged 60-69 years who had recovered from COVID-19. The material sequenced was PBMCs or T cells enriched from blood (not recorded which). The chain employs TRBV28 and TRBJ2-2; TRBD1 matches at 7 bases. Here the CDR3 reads CASSFRDLPGQLNTGELFF. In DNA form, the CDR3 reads TGTGCCAGCAGTTTTAGGGACCTCCCGGGACAGTTGAACACCGGGGAGCTGTTTTTT.